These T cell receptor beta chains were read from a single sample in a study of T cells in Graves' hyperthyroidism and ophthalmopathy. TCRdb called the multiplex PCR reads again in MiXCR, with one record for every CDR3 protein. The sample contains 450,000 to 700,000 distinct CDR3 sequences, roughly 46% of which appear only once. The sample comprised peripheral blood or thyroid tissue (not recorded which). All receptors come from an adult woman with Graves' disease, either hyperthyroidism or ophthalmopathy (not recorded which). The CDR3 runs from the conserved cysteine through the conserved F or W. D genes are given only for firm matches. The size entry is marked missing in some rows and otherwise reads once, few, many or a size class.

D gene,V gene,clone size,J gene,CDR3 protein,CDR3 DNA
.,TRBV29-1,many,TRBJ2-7,CSVGPNAGRIDEQYF,TGCAGCGTTGGGCCCAACGCAGGCCGTATCGACGAGCAGTACTTC
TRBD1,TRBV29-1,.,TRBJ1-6,CSVNDRVRSPLHF,TGCAGCGTGAACGACAGGGTCCGTTCACCCCTCCACTTT
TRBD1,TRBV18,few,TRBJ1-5,CASSRGDSQPQHF,TGTGCCAGCTCCCGGGGGGACAGTCAGCCCCAGCATTTT
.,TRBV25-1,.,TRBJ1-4,CACSARGGGLYEKLFF,.
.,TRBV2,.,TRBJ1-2,CASSEGSRYGYTF,TGTGCCAGCAGTGAGGGGTCCCGGTATGGCTACACCTTC
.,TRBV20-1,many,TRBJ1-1,CSDSGQGSTEAFF,TGCAGTGACAGCGGGCAGGGAAGCACTGAAGCTTTCTTT
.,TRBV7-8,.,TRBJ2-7,CASSLSWGASEQYF,TGTGCCAGCAGCTTAAGTTGGGGAGCGAGCGAGCAGTACTTC
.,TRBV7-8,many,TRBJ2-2,CASSLEGGSTGELFF,TGTGCCAGCAGCTTAGAGGGGGGTTCGACCGGGGAGCTGTTTTTT
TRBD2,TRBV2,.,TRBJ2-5,CATSWTRNTGGSTQYF,TGTGCCACCTCCTGGACTAGGAACACCGGGGGGAGCACCCAGTACTTC
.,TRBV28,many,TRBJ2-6,CASSKEGVSGANVLTF,TGTGCCAGCAGTAAAGAAGGGGTTTCTGGGGCCAACGTCCTGACTTTC
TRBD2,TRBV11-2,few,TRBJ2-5,CASSTSRGEMETQYF,TGTGCCAGCAGCACCTCACGGGGGGAGATGGAGACCCAGTACTTC
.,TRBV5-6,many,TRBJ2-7,CASTLFETTRTYEQYF,TGTGCCAGCACCCTCTTCGAGACAACCAGAACCTACGAGCAGTACTTC